The next 30 T cell receptor beta chains were all read from a single sample in a study of blood T cell repertoires in COVID-19. Assay used: immunoSEQ multiplex PCR; TCRdb lists only in-frame clones, some missing. The table lists about 120,000 clones, roughly 84% of them singletons. The sequencing input was PBMCs or T cells enriched from blood (not recorded which). Receptor source: a woman in her twenties or thirties who had recovered from COVID-19.

The V gene is TRBV27, the J gene TRBJ1-2; TRBD1 matches at 7 bases. The CDR3 is made up of 14 amino acids. V gave up 3 bases and J gave up 2 bases; unmatched junction bases: 3. Germline CDR1 is MNHEY and CDR2 is SMNVEV (reference sequence). The CDR3 DNA is TGTGCCAGCAGTTTCGGAGGGGGCAACTATGGCTACACCTTC. Amino acids: CASSFGGGNYGYTF.

The V gene is TRBV28, the J gene TRBJ1-2; 10 nucleotides align to TRBD1. The CDR3 sequence is 16 residues long. Germline assignment: CDR1 MDHEN and CDR2 SYDVKM. The ends lost 6 bases at V and 4 bases at J; junction bases unmatched: 11. CDR3 sequence (DNA): TGTGCCAGCAGCCACGGGACAGGGGCGCAGGGCTATGGCTACACCTTC. It specifies CASSHGTGAQGYGYTF.

The genes are TRBV19 and TRBJ2-4; D is uncertain. From germline, CDR1 is LNHDA and CDR2 SQIVND (reference sequence). The V and J ends lost 3 bases and 9 bases respectively, with 12 bases between them. CDR3 length: 13 amino acids. In nucleotides, the CDR3 is TGTGCCAGTAGTATTCTTAACAGTCCCATTCAGTACTTC. This translates into CASSILNSPIQYF. Supplemented by reference TRBV19 and TRBJ2-4, the full variable domain reads DGGITQSPKYLFRKEGQNVTLSCEQNLNHDAMYWYRQDPGQGLRLIYYSQIVNDFQKGDIAEGYSVSREKKESFPLTVTSAQKNPTAFYLCASSILNSPIQYFGAGTRLSVL.

The CDR3 nucleotides read TGTGCCAGCAGTGCCGCAAGGGCCCGGGACCGACGGGGGCAGCCCCAGCATTTT. This translates into CASSAARARDRRGQPQHF. The V and J genes are TRBV2 and TRBJ1-5, with D tentatively TRBD1 (5 bases). Between the trimmed V and J ends, which lost 4 bases and 7 bases, there was a span of 26 bases. The germline V gene has CDR1 SNHLY and CDR2 FYNNEI. The CDR3 extends over 18 amino acids.

This sequence joins TRBV28 and TRBJ1-5; D unclear. Looked up from germline, CDR1 is MDHEN and CDR2 is SYDVKM. V was trimmed by 1 base and J by 4 bases, leaving 8 bases between them. This CDR3 spans 14 amino acids. CDR3 sequence (DNA): TGTGCCAGCAGTTTATTTGCGGCGAATCAGCCCCAGCATTTT. It encodes CASSLFAANQPQHF.

The chain has TRBV27 and TRBJ1-2; D unclear. This CDR3 is built from 15 residues. Trimming took 3 bases from V and 0 from J, leaving 11 bases between them. The germline CDR1 and CDR2 sequences are MNHEY and SMNVEV (reference sequence). CDR3 sequence reads: CASSFSRTPNYGYTF. In nucleotides, the CDR3 is TGTGCCAGCAGTTTTTCCAGAACCCCTAACTATGGCTACACCTTC.

The V and J genes are TRBV6-5 and TRBJ1-3; TRBD1 aligns across 7 bases. The CDR3 contains 11 residues. Germline lookup yields CDR1 MNHEY and CDR2 SVGAGI. V trimming: 5 bases; J trimming: 8 bases; junction bases outside the gene matches: 0. CDR3 in amino acids: CASSQGDTIYF. In nucleotides, the CDR3 is TGTGCCAGCAGTCAGGGGGACACCATATATTTT.

The J gene is TRBJ2-1, the V gene TRBV6-6; 10 bases agree with TRBD1. The CDR3 spans 14 residues. The germline V gene has CDR1 MNHNY and CDR2 SVGAGI (reference sequence). V was clipped by 2 bases and J by 6 bases; unmatched bases: 1. CDR3 sequence (DNA): TGTGCCAGCAGTTACGACAGGGGGCGCAATGAGCAGTTCTTC. Translated: CASSYDRGRNEQFF.

This chain connects TRBV5-1 to TRBJ2-7; D may be TRBD2 (6 bases). In germline, CDR1 is SGHRS, CDR2 YFSETQ. V was trimmed by 4 bases and J by 5 bases, leaving 16 bases between them. This CDR3 is 14 amino acids long. In nucleotides, the CDR3 is TGCGCCAGCAGCCGGATGACGGGAGTCAACGAGCAGTACTTC. Translated, it gives CASSRMTGVNEQYF.

The chain links TRBV5-5 to TRBJ2-7; D unresolved. CDR1 and CDR2 (germline): SGHKS, YYEKEE (reference sequence). The CDR3 is made up of 14 amino acids. V lost 4 bases, J lost 5 bases, and 16 bases lay in between. The CDR3 DNA reads as TGTGCCAGCAGCGGCGCGAGGAGCTTCGACGAGCAGTACTTC. It encodes CASSGARSFDEQYF.

The gene calls are TRBV4-2 and TRBJ2-7; tentative D call: TRBD2 (6 bases). The CDR3 has 15 residues. V dropped 0 bases and J dropped 5 bases, with 14 bases sitting between them. The germline CDR1 and CDR2 sequences are LGHNA and YNFKEQ. CDR3 region: CASSQDPTGVNEQYF. CDR3 coding DNA: TGTGCCAGCAGCCAAGACCCCACGGGGGTGAACGAGCAGTACTTC.

The rearrangement uses TRBV28 and TRBJ1-5; 7 bases align to TRBD1. The CDR3 has 18 amino acids. J lost 6 bases, V lost 4 bases, and 18 bases had no gene match. Germline V lookup: CDR1 MDHEN, CDR2 SYDVKM. The CDR3 DNA sequence: TGTGCCAGCAGTTCGAACCTCCCCGGGAGGGGGCCCCCTCAGCCCCAGCATTTT. As protein: CASSSNLPGRGPPQPQHF.

V gene TRBV19 combines with J gene TRBJ1-4, with D uncertain. CDR3 length: 13 amino acids. Germline V gene data show CDR1 as LNHDA and CDR2 as SQIVND (reference sequence). V shed 10 bases and J shed 4 bases, with 13 bases lying between them. CDR3 in DNA: TGTGCCACCGGCGGGGTTATTAATGAAAAACTGTTTTTT. It specifies CATGGVINEKLFF. The full variable domain, with the rest looked up from reference TRBV19 and TRBJ1-4, is DGGITQSPKYLFRKEGQNVTLSCEQNLNHDAMYWYRQDPGQGLRLIYYSQIVNDFQKGDIAEGYSVSREKKESFPLTVTSAQKNPTAFYLCATGGVINEKLFFGSGTQLSVL.

The CDR3 loop is CASSLAGALPDEQYF. The CDR3 bases are TGCGCCAGCAGCTTGGCTGGAGCTCTTCCTGACGAGCAGTACTTC. V usage is TRBV5-1 and J usage is TRBJ2-7; D call uncertain. CDR1 and CDR2 from the germline V gene are SGHRS and YFSETQ. The V gene lost 0 bases and the J gene lost 5 bases, with 15 bases spanning the gap. This CDR3 is 15 amino acids long.

A remark on this clone: The same CDR3 is also encoded by other DNA sequences in this sample. This chain connects TRBV30 to TRBJ1-2, with TRBD1 as a possible D gene (5 bases). V was shortened by 0 bases and J by 1 base, with 6 bases between the two germline ends. The CDR3 totals 13 residues. The germline gives CDR1 GTSNPN, CDR2 SVGIG (reference sequence). The CDR3 nucleotides read TGTGCCTGGAGTGTAGGGGTTAACTATGGCTACACCTTC. Translated, it gives CAWSVGVNYGYTF.

The chain links TRBV5-4 to TRBJ2-2; 8 bases map to TRBD1. Trimming cost V 4 bases and J 6 bases; bases outside gene matches: 14. CDR3 length: 17 amino acids. Germline assignment: CDR1 SGHNT and CDR2 YYREEE (reference sequence). CDR3 in DNA: TGTGCCAGCAGCGGACAGGGACCCGGGATACTTGCCGGGGAGCTGTTTTTT. This sequence encodes CASSGQGPGILAGELFF.

The chain couples TRBV6-2 or TRBV6-3 to TRBJ2-2; D possibly corresponds to TRBD1 (5 bases). The length of the CDR3 is 14 residues. V gave up 5 bases and J gave up 3 bases, with 10 bases separating them. CDR1 MNHEY and CDR2 SVGEGT come from the germline V gene. The CDR3 DNA follows: TGTGCCAGCAGTCTCACAGGATACACCGGGGAGCTGTTTTTT. This encodes CASSLTGYTGELFF.

V and J are TRBV4-3 and TRBJ2-7, with 10 bases that match TRBD2. V lost 4 bases to trimming and J lost 4 bases; unmatched junction nucleotides: 10. Looked up from germline, CDR1 is LGHNA and CDR2 is YSLEER. CDR3 length: 16 residues. CDR3 residues: CASSPAAGGPGYEQYF. CDR3 in DNA: TGCGCCAGCAGCCCCGCAGCGGGAGGGCCTGGTTACGAGCAGTACTTC.

The chain recombines TRBV7-2 with TRBJ2-1, with 11 nucleotides matching TRBD2. CDR3 length equals 15 residues. Germline assignment: CDR1 SGHTA and CDR2 FQGNSA. J lost 7 bases, V lost 5 bases, and 7 bases had no gene match. The CDR3 coding sequence is TGTGCCAGCAGCGAATCCGGGACTAGCGGAAATGAGCAGTTCTTC. Its protein product is CASSESGTSGNEQFF.

The chain uses TRBV11-3 and TRBJ1-1; D remains ambiguous. Germline V CDR1 and CDR2: SGHNT, YENEEA. CDR3 size: 13 residues. Trimming removed 4 bases from V and 0 bases from J, with 6 bases in between. The DNA for the CDR3 is TGTGCCAGCAGCTCTCGAGTGAACACTGAAGCTTTCTTT. This translates into CASSSRVNTEAFF. The full variable domain, completed using reference TRBV11-3 and TRBJ1-1, is EAGVVQSPRYKIIEKKQPVAFWCNPISGHNTLYWYLQNLGQGPELLIRYENEEAVDDSQLPKDRFSAERLKGVDSTLKIQPAELGDSAVYLCASSSRVNTEAFFGQGTRLTVV.

This clone was observed a few times. The rearrangement joins TRBV3-1 (or the pseudogene TRBV3-2) to TRBJ1-2, with 9 bases aligning to TRBD1. This CDR3 region has 13 residues. Germline CDR1 LGHDT, CDR2 YNNKEL (reference sequence). The V gene end was trimmed by 5 bases and the J gene end by 3 bases; junction bases not matched to a gene: 1. The CDR3 loop reads CASSGTGHYGYTF. The CDR3 DNA follows: TGTGCCAGCAGCGGGACAGGGCACTATGGCTACACCTTC.

The V call is TRBV28, the J call TRBJ1-6; no firm D call. The germline CDR1 and CDR2 sequences are MDHEN and SYDVKM. V lost 6 bases and J lost 5, with 14 bases in between. The CDR3 is 15 residues long. The CDR3 sequence is CASSRGSLNNSPLHF. The CDR3 coding sequence is TGTGCCAGCAGCCGCGGGAGCCTTAATAATTCACCCCTCCACTTT.

The chain uses TRBV3-1 (or the pseudogene TRBV3-2) and TRBJ2-7; 9 positions match TRBD2. This CDR3 spans 16 amino acids. CDR1 and CDR2 (germline): LGHDT, YNNKEL (reference sequence). The V segment lost 3 bases and the J segment 5 bases; nucleotides outside the gene matches: 11. CDR3: CASSHLGLAGTDEQYF. In DNA form, the CDR3 reads TGTGCCAGCAGCCACCTCGGGCTAGCGGGGACGGACGAGCAGTACTTC.

The V and J genes are TRBV24-1 and TRBJ1-2; 7 nucleotides line up with TRBD1. Trimming removed 6 bases from V and 0 bases from J; junction bases left unmatched: 12. Germline CDR1 KGHDR, CDR2 SFDVKD. This CDR3 is 17 amino acids long. The CDR3 region has the DNA TGTGCCACCAGTCCATCCATAGGGACAGACCCTAACTATGGCTACACCTTC. Its protein is CATSPSIGTDPNYGYTF.

J is TRBJ2-3 and V is TRBV19; D is unresolved. The CDR3 has 13 residues. Germline V gene data show CDR1 as LNHDA and CDR2 as SQIVND (reference sequence). Trimming took 5 bases from V and 2 from J, leaving 8 bases between them. The CDR3, as DNA: TGTGCCAGTAGTCTAACCTACACAGATACGCAGTATTTT. Residues: CASSLTYTDTQYF.

This clone was observed a few times. The chain links TRBV7-2 to TRBJ2-5; 10 bases match TRBD2. The V gene's germline CDR1 is SGHTA and CDR2 FQGNSA. The CDR3 is made up of 18 amino acids. The trim removed 3 bases at V and 1 base at J, leaving 11 bases unmatched. CDR3 protein: CASSFGGIAGGSQETQYF. CDR3 DNA sequence: TGTGCCAGCAGCTTCGGCGGGATAGCGGGAGGCTCCCAAGAGACCCAGTACTTC.

The chain links TRBV19 to TRBJ2-2; D is possibly TRBD1 (5 bases). CDR3 length: 13 residues. The V end was cut by 5 bases, the J end by 6 bases, with 10 bases between. Per the germline V gene, CDR1 is LNHDA and CDR2 is SQIVND (reference sequence). The CDR3 DNA is TGTGCCAGTAGTGCCAGGGTTTCCGGGGAGCTGTTTTTT. This codes for CASSARVSGELFF.

The chain combines TRBV7-2 with TRBJ2-5, with D unresolved. The germline V gene has CDR1 SGHTA and CDR2 FQGNSA. The CDR3 extends over 13 amino acids. The V gene lost 3 bases and the J gene lost 4 bases, with 9 bases spanning the gap. The CDR3 nucleotides are TGTGCCAGCAGCTTTTTGGTTAGAGAGACCCAGTACTTC. Amino acid sequence: CASSFLVRETQYF.

This rearrangement joins TRBV6-5 to TRBJ2-1, with D hard to call. This CDR3 contains 14 residues. Trimming shortened V by 1 base and J by 6 bases, and 10 bases separated the two germline ends. The germline CDR1 and CDR2 sequences are MNHEY and SVGAGI. The CDR3 coding sequence is TGTGCCAGCAGTTACTTCCGGAGTAGCAATGAGCAGTTCTTC. Translated: CASSYFRSSNEQFF.

This chain joins TRBV7-2 and TRBJ2-2; 9 nucleotides align to TRBD1. V lost 1 base, J lost 1 base, and 1 base stayed unmatched. The germline V gene has CDR1 SGHTA and CDR2 FQGNSA. The CDR3 contains 16 residues. The CDR3 protein is CASSLGGQGNTGELFF. The CDR3 region has the DNA TGTGCCAGCAGCTTAGGGGGACAGGGGAACACCGGGGAGCTGTTTTTT.